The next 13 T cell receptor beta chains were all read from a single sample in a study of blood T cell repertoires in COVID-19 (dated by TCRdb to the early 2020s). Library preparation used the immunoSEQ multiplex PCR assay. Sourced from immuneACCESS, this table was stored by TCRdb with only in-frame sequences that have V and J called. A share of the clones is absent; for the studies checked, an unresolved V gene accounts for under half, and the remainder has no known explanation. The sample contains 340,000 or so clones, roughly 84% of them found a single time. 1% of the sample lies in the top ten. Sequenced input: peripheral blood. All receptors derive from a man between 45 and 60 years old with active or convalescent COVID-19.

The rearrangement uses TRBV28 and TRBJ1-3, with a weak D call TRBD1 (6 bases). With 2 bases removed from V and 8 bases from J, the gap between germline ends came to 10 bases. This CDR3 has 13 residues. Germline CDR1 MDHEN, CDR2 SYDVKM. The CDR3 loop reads CASSLRGGDTIYF. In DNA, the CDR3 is TGTGCCAGCAGTTTAAGAGGGGGGGACACCATATATTTT.

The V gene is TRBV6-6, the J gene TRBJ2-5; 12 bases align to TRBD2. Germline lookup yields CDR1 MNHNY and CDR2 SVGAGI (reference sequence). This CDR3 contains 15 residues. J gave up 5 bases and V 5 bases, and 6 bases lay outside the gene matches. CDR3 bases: TGTGCCAGCAGTGGGGCCACTAGCGGGGGGGAGACCCAGTACTTC. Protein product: CASSGATSGGETQYF.

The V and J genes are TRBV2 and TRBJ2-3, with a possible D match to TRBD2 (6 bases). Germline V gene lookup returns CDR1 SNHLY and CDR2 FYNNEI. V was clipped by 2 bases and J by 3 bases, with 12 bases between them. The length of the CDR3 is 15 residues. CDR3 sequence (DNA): TGTGCCAGCAGTGAATTCGGGGGAAAGACAGATACGCAGTATTTT. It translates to CASSEFGGKTDTQYF.

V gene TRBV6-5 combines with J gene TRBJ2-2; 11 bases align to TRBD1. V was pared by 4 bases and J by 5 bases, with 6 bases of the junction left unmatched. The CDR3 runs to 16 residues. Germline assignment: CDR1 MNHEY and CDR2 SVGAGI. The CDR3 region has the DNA TGTGCCAGCAGTTTCGGGACAGGGGGAGGGACCGGGGAGCTGTTTTTT. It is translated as CASSFGTGGGTGELFF.

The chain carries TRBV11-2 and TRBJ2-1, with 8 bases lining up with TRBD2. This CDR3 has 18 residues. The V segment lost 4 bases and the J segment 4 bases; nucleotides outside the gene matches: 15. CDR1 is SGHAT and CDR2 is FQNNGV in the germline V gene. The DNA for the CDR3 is TGTGCCAGCAGCTCATTCTGGGCCTCTCGGGGGGGATACAATGAGCAGTTCTTC. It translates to CASSSFWASRGGYNEQFF.

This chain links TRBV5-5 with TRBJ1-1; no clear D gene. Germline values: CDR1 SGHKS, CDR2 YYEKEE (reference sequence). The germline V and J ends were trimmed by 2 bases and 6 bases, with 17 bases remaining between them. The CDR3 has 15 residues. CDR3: CASSLFRGGVAEAFF. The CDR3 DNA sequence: TGTGCCAGCAGCTTATTCCGGGGTGGGGTCGCTGAAGCTTTCTTT. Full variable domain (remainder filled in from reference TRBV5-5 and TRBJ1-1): DAGVTQSPTHLIKTRGQQVTLRCSPISGHKSVSWYQQVLGQGPQFIFQYYEKEERGRGNFPDRFSARQFPNYSSELNVNALLLGDSALYLCASSLFRGGVAEAFFGQGTRLTVV.

CDR3 residues: CASSPDRGLDEQYF. DNA for the CDR3: TGTGCCAGCAGCCCGGACAGGGGGCTCGACGAGCAGTACTTC. The chain combines TRBV7-8 with TRBJ2-7; 11 positions agree with TRBD1. The CDR3 extends over 14 amino acids. Germline assignment: CDR1 SGHVS and CDR2 FQNEAQ. Trimming took 5 bases from V and 5 from J; bases not matched to a gene: 5.

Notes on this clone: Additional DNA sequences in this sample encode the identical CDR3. This CDR3 reads CASSPGQGSSYEQYF. Here the CDR3 DNA reads TGCGCCAGCAGCCCCGGACAGGGGAGCTCCTACGAGCAGTACTTC. V is TRBV4-1 and J is TRBJ2-7, with 9 nucleotides matching TRBD1. Germline CDR1 reads MGHRA; CDR2 reads YSYEKL. V lost 4 bases to trimming and J lost 0 bases; unmatched junction nucleotides: 4. This CDR3 has 15 amino acids.

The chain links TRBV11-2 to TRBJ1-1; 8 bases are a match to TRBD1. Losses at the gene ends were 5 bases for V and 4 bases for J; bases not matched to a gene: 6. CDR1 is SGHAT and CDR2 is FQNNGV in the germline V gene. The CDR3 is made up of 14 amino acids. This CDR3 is CASSPTTGGTEAFF. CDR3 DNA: TGTGCCAGCAGCCCAACCACAGGGGGCACTGAAGCTTTCTTT.

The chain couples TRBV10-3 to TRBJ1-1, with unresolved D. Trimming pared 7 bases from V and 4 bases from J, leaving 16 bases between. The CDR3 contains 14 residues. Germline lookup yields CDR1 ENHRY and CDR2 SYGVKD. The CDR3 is CAITPREAGTEAFF. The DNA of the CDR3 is TGTGCCATCACCCCTCGGGAGGCGGGCACTGAAGCTTTCTTT.

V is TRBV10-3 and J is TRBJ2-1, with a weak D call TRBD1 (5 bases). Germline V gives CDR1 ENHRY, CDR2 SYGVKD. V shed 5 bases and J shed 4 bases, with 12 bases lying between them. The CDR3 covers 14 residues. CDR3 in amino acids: CAISTGARYNEQFF. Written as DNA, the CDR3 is TGTGCCATCAGTACTGGGGCACGATACAATGAGCAGTTCTTC.

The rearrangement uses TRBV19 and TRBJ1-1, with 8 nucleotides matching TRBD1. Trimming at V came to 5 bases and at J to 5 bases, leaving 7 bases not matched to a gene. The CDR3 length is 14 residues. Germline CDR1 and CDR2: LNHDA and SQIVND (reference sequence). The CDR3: CASSVNTGGTEAFF. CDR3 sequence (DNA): TGTGCCAGTAGTGTTAATACAGGGGGGACTGAAGCTTTCTTT.

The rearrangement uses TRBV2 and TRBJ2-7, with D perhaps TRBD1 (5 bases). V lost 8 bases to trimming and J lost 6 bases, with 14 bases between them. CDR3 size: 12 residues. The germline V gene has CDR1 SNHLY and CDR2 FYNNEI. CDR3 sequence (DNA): TGTGCCAGCGACCCAGGGTCAAGCGAGCAGTACTTC. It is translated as CASDPGSSEQYF.